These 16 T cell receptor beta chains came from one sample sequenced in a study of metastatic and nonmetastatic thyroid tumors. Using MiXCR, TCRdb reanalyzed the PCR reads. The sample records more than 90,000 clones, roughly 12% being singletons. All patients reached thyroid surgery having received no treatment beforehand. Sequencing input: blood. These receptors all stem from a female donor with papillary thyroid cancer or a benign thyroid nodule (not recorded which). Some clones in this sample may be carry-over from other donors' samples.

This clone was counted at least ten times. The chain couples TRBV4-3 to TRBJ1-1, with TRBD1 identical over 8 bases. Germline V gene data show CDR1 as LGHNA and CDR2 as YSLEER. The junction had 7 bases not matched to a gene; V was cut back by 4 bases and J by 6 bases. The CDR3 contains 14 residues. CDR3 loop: CASSPSDRGAEAFF. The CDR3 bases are TGCGCCAGCAGCCCTTCTGACAGGGGCGCTGAAGCTTTCTTT.

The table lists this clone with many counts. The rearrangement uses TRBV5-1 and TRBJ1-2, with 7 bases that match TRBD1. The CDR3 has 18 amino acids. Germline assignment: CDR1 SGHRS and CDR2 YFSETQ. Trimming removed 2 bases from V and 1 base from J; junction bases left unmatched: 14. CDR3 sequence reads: CASSFRSGGGGLNYGYTF. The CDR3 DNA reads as TGCGCCAGCAGCTTTAGATCGGGAGGGGGCGGACTTAACTATGGCTACACCTTC. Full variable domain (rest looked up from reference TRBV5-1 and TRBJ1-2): KAGVTQTPRYLIKTRGQQVTLSCSPISGHRSVSWYQQTPGQGLQFLFEYFSETQRNKGNFPGRFSGRQFSNSRSEMNVSTLELGDSALYLCASSFRSGGGGLNYGYTFGSGTRLTVV.

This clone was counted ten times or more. The DNA of the CDR3 is TGTGCCAGCAGTACCGGGGGTATTTACGAGCAGTACTTC. Protein: CASSTGGIYEQYF. This chain uses TRBV28 with TRBJ2-7; maybe TRBD2 (6 bases). The CDR3 is 13 residues long. The V end lost 5 bases, the J end lost 4 bases, and 12 bases lay between the germline ends. Germline V CDR1 and CDR2: MDHEN, SYDVKM. The whole variable domain, remainder taken from reference TRBV28 and TRBJ2-7, is DVKVTQSSRYLVKRTGEKVFLECVQDMDHENMFWYRQDPGLGLRLIYFSYDVKMKEKGDIPEGYSVSREKKERFSLILESASTNQTSMYLCASSTGGIYEQYFGPGTRLTVT.

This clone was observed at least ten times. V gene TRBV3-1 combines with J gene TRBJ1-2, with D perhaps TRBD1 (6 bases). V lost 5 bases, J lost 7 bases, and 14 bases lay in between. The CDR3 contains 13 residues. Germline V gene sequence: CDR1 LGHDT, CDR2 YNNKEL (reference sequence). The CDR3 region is CASSSGADGGYTF. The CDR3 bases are TGTGCCAGCAGCTCAGGGGCAGACGGTGGCTACACCTTC.

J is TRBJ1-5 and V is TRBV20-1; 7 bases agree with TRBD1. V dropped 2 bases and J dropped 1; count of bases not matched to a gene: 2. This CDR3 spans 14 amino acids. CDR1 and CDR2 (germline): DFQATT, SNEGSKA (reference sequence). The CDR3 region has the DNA TGCAGTGCTAGAAAACAGGGGAGCAATCAGCCCCAGCATTTT. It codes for CSARKQGSNQPQHF.

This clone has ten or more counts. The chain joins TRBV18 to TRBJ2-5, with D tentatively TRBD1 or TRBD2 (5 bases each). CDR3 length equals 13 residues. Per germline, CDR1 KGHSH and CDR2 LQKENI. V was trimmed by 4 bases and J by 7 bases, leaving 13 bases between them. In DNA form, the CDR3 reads TGTGCCAGCTCACTAGGGGAGAAAGGGACCCAGTACTTC. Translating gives CASSLGEKGTQYF.

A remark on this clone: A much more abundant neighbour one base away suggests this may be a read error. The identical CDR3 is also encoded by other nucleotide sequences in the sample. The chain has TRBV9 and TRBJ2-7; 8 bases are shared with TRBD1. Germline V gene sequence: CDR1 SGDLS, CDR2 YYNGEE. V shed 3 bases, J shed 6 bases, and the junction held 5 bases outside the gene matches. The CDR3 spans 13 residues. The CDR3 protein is CASSGGQGGEQYF. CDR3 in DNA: TGTGCCAGCAGCGGTGGACAGGGAGGCGAGCAGTACTTC.

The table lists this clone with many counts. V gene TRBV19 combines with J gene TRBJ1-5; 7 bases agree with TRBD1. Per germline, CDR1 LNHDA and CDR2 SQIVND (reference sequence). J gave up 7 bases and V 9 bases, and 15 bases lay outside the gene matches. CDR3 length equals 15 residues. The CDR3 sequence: CASTGDSLGGQPQHF. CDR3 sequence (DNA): TGTGCCAGCACCGGGGACAGCCTAGGAGGACAGCCCCAGCATTTT.

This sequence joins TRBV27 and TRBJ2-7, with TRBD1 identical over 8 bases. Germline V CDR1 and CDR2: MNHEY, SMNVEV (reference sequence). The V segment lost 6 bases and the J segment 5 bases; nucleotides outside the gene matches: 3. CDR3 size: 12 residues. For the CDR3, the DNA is TGTGCCAGCAGCAGGGGGCTTGACGAGCAGTACTTC. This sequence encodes CASSRGLDEQYF.

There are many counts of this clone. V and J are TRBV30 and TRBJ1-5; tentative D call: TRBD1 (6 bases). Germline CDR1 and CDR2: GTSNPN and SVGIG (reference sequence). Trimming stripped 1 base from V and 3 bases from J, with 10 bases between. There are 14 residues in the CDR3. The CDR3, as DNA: TGTGCCTGGAGTGAAACAGGGACCAATCAGCCCCAGCATTTT. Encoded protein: CAWSETGTNQPQHF.

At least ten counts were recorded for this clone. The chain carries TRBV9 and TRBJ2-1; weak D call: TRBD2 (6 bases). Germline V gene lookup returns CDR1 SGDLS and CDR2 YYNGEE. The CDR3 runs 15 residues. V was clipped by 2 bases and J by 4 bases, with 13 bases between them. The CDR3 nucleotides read TGTGCCAGCAGCGTCCAGGGAGGACTTTACAATGAGCAGTTCTTC. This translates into CASSVQGGLYNEQFF.

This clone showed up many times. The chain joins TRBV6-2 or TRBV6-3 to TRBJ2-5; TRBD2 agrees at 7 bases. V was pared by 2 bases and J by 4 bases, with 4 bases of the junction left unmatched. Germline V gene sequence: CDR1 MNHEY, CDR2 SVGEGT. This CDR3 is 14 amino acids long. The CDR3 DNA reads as TGTGCCAGCAGTTACCTGGGGAGGGGAGAGACCCAGTACTTC. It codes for CASSYLGRGETQYF.

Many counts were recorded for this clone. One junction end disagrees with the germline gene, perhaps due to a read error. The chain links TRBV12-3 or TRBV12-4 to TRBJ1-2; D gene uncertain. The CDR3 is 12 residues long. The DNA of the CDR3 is TGTGCCAGCAGTGTAGCGGGTTATGGCTACACCTTC. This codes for CASSVAGYGYTF.

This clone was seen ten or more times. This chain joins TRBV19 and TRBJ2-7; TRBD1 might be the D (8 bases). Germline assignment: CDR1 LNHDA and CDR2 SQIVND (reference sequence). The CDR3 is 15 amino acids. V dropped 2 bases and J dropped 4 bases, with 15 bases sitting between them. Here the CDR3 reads CASSISGQGLYEQYF. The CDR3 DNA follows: TGTGCCAGTAGTATATCTGGACAGGGACTATACGAGCAGTACTTC.

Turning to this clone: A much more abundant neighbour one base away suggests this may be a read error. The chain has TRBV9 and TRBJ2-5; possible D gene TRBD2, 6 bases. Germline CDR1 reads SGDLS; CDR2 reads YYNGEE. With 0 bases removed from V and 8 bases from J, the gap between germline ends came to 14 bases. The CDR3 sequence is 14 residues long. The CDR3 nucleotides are TGTGCCAGCAGCGTAGGAGGGGTGCGGGATACCCAGTACTTC. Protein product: CASSVGGVRDTQYF.

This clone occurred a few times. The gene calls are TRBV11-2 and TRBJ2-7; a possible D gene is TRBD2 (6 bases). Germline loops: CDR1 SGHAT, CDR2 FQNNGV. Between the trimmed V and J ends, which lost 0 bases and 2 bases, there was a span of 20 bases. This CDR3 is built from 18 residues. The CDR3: CASSLDRGTGEGTYEQYF. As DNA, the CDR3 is TGTGCCAGCAGCTTAGATCGGGGGACGGGAGAAGGGACCTACGAGCAGTACTTC.